Listed below are T cell receptor beta chains from one sample, sequenced in a study of T cell responses to AZD1222 COVID-19 vaccine. The method was immunoSEQ multiplex PCR; TCRdb's version includes in-frame clones alone and lacks a portion of them. The profile shows about 78,000 clones, roughly nine tenths of them singletons. The source material was peripheral blood, sampled 28 days after the second AZD1222 dose. The receptors stem from an adult who received the AZD1222 COVID-19 vaccine. The CDR3 runs from the conserved cysteine through the conserved F or W. The D gene is left open where the match is weak.

V	J	D	CDR3	DNA
TRBV13	TRBJ1-1	NA	CASSLEWNTEAFF	TGTGCCAGCAGCTTAGAATGGAACACTGAAGCTTTCTTT
TRBV24-1	TRBJ1-2	NA	CATSDLNRSYGYTF	TGTGCCACCAGTGATTTGAACAGAAGCTATGGCTACACCTTC
TRBV19	TRBJ2-5	TRBD2	CASSRGTTRAQETQYF	TGTGCCAGTAGTAGAGGGACTACCCGAGCACAAGAGACCCAGTACTTC
TRBV4-1	TRBJ2-7	TRBD1	CASSQAPSGQGMEQYF	TGCGCCAGCAGCCAAGCACCTTCGGGACAGGGCATGGAGCAGTACTTC
TRBV3-1/TRBV3-2	TRBJ2-5	NA	CASSPGGGDTQYF	TGTGCCAGCAGCCCCGGTGGCGGGGACACCCAGTACTTC
TRBV4-2	TRBJ1-2	NA	CASSADGGGYGYTF	TGTGCCAGCAGCGCTGACGGGGGTGGATATGGCTACACCTTC
TRBV6-2/TRBV6-3	TRBJ2-7	TRBD2	CASSYGGPSGEIYEQYF	TGTGCCAGCAGTTACGGTGGTCCTAGCGGGGAAATCTACGAGCAGTACTTC
TRBV3-1/TRBV3-2	TRBJ2-3	NA	CASSLGGTDTQYF	TGTGCCAGCAGCCTCGGGGGCACAGATACGCAGTATTTT
TRBV12-3/TRBV12-4	TRBJ1-1	NA	CASSLAGDTEAFF	TGTGCCAGCAGTTTAGCAGGGGACACTGAAGCTTTCTTT
TRBV7-2	TRBJ1-5	NA	CASRPNRDSVQPQHF	TGTGCCAGCAGACCAAACAGGGACTCGGTTCAGCCCCAGCATTTT